These T cell receptor beta chains were read from a single sample in a study of tumor-infiltrating lymphocytes in localized non-small cell lung cancer. Here immunoSEQ multiplex PCR was the method, and the copy in TCRdb shows in-frame clones only, minus some. The data contain 10,000 or so clones, roughly 71% of them seen just once; the ten biggest clones take up less than 25%. Input material: lung tumor tissue. The origin of the receptors is a human donor with non-small cell lung cancer. CDR3s include the opening cysteine and the closing phenylalanine or tryptophan. The D gene is left open where the match is weak. Only part of the rows carry a size: once, few, many, or a class if the clone is expanded.

abundance	v_gene	j_gene	d_gene	CDR3nt	CDR3aa
.	TRBV18	TRBJ1-2	TRBD1	TGTGCCAGCTCACCCGACCGCATAGGTACAGGGGCCCGGCTGGGTTGCACCTTC	CASSPDRIGTGARLGCTF
hyperexpanded	TRBV25-1	TRBJ2-3	.	TGTGCCAGCAGTGACCCGCGGATAGGGACAGATACGCAGTATTTT	CASSDPRIGTDTQYF
.	TRBV5-4	TRBJ1-1	.	TGTGCCAGCAGGCCTGGGGGCTGGAACACTGAAGCTTTCTTT	CASRPGGWNTEAFF
.	TRBV1	TRBJ2-3	.	TGCACCAACCTCGAGCGGGGGGGCCCATATACGCAGTATTTT	CTNLERGGPYTQYF
.	TRBV19	TRBJ2-5	TRBD2	TGTGCCAGTAGTATAGGACTAGCGGGGGTCGGGGTAGAGACCCAGTACTTC	CASSIGLAGVGVETQYF
few	TRBV5-1	TRBJ1-1	.	TGCGCCAGCAGATCTACAACAAGCACTGAAGCTTTCTTT	CASRSTTSTEAFF
few	TRBV23-1	TRBJ2-5	.	TGCGCCAGCAGTCTTTACACACCCGAAGAGACCCAGTACTTC	CASSLYTPEETQYF
.	TRBV18	TRBJ2-1	.	TGTGCCAGCTCCCCACCAGGGATCAATGAGCAGTTCTTC	CASSPPGINEQFF
.	TRBV11-1	TRBJ2-3	.	TGTGCCAGCAGCTTAAGGCTAAGGAGCACAGATACGCAGTATTTT	CASSLRLRSTDTQYF
.	TRBV6-5	TRBJ1-6	.	TGTGCCAGCAGCCAGAAACTTTCACCCCTCCACTTT	CASSQKLSPLHF
.	TRBV27	TRBJ1-1	.	TGTGCCAGCAGAACAAGTTTTAACACTGAAGCTTTCTTT	CASRTSFNTEAFF
.	TRBV7-9	TRBJ1-6	.	TGTGCCAGCAGCTTAGCGCAGGGTAATTCACCCCTCCACTTT	CASSLAQGNSPLHF
.	TRBV5-1	TRBJ1-1	TRBD1	TGCGCCAGCAGCTTGGGTGGGACAGCGAACACTGAAGCTTTCTTT	CASSLGGTANTEAFF
few	TRBV5-4	TRBJ2-7	.	TGTGCCAGCAGCTTTCGGGGAGCGCCCTACGAGCAGTACTTC	CASSFRGAPYEQYF
.	TRBV5-5	TRBJ1-5	TRBD1	TGTGCCAGCAGCCCACGACAGGGAACTACGAGCAATCAGCCCCAGCATTTT	CASSPRQGTTSNQPQHF
.	TRBV4-1	TRBJ2-5	.	TGCGCCAGCAGCCAAGGGCTAGCCCTAGAGACCCAGTACTTC	CASSQGLALETQYF
.	TRBV14	TRBJ1-5	TRBD1	TGTGCCAGCAGCCAAGGGGACAGCGGTGGGCCCATTGTCCAGCCCCAGCATTTT	CASSQGDSGGPIVQPQHF
.	TRBV5-4	TRBJ2-2	.	TGTGCCAGCAGCCCCCGGGCGGCGGCGAACACCGGGGAGCTGTTTTTT	CASSPRAAANTGELFF
.	TRBV15	TRBJ1-5	.	TGTGCCACCAGCAGAGATGTAGCAAGATATAGCAATCAGCCCCAGCATTTT	CATSRDVARYSNQPQHF
.	TRBV6-5	TRBJ2-1	TRBD2	TGTGCCAGCAGCCCGGGACTAGCGGGGAACAATGAGCAGTTCTTC	CASSPGLAGNNEQFF
.	TRBV29-1	TRBJ2-7	TRBD1	TGCAGCGTTGGGACAGGGGCCTCCTACGAGCAGTACTTC	CSVGTGASYEQYF
.	TRBV11-3	TRBJ1-1	.	TGTGCCAGCAGCCGAAGGGACTTTTCTGAAGCTTTCTTT	CASSRRDFSEAFF
few	TRBV4-1	TRBJ1-2	.	TGCGCCAGCAGCCAAGATGATACCAGGGGTAACTATGGCTACACCTTC	CASSQDDTRGNYGYTF
.	TRBV6-5	TRBJ2-7	.	TGTGCCAGCAGTGGGACCGGTCGGGGATCCTACGAGCAGTACTTC	CASSGTGRGSYEQYF
few	TRBV4-1	TRBJ2-5	TRBD2	TGCGCCAGCAGCCAAGGGACTAGAGGAGAGACCCAGTACTTC	CASSQGTRGETQYF
.	TRBV11-2	TRBJ2-3	TRBD1	TGTGCCAGCAGCTTAATAGGGGGCGATGCAGATACGCAGTATTTT	CASSLIGGDADTQYF
.	TRBV19	TRBJ1-1	.	TGTGCCAGTAGCACACAAAGGAACACTGAAGCTTTCTTT	CASSTQRNTEAFF
.	TRBV2	TRBJ2-7	.	TGTGCCAGCAGTGAACTGGGCCTAACTCTTAACTACGAGCAGTACTTC	CASSELGLTLNYEQYF
.	TRBV12-5	TRBJ2-7	TRBD1	TGTGCTAGTGGTTTGCCCCGGACAGGGGCCCTTCCCTACGAGCAGTACTTC	CASGLPRTGALPYEQYF
.	TRBV6-5	TRBJ1-1	TRBD1	TGTGCCAGCATGCCCGGGACAGTTGGCTGGTCTTTCTTT	CASMPGTVGWSFF
.	TRBV6-1	TRBJ1-5	.	TGTGCCAGCAGTGTGGAGGGGAATTATCAGCCCCAGCATTTT	CASSVEGNYQPQHF
.	TRBV6-6	TRBJ1-1	.	TGTGCCAGCAGTTACCCGAGGATATATGCGAACACTGAAGCTTTCTTT	CASSYPRIYANTEAFF
.	TRBV7-8	TRBJ1-6	.	TGTGCCAGCAGCTTAGTACACCGGGACAATAATTCACCCCTCCACTTT	CASSLVHRDNNSPLHF
.	TRBV18	TRBJ1-2	TRBD1	TGTGCCAGCTCACCGTCTCTCCGGGGACAGGGGAACTATGGCTACACCTTC	CASSPSLRGQGNYGYTF
few	TRBV28	TRBJ1-4	.	TGTGCCAGCAGTTTTCTCGAAAAACTGTTTTTT	CASSFLEKLFF
.	TRBV6-5	TRBJ1-1	.	TGTGCCAGCAGTTACGGGTTGTTCGAGGCCAACACTGAAGCTTTCTTT	CASSYGLFEANTEAFF
.	TRBV10-1	TRBJ2-1	.	TGCGCCAGCAGTGAGAGGATCCGCCACAATGAGCAGTTCTTC	CASSERIRHNEQFF
.	TRBV29-1	TRBJ1-5	.	TGCAGCGTTGGGGCGGGGGGGCAGGAGCCCCAGCATTTT	CSVGAGGQEPQHF
.	TRBV7-2	TRBJ2-7	.	TGTGCCAGCAGCTTAGACATCTACGAGCAGTACTTC	CASSLDIYEQYF
.	TRBV19	TRBJ2-7	.	TGTGCCAGTAGTGGTGCAAGGACATCTCGGTCCGAGCAGTACTTC	CASSGARTSRSEQYF
.	TRBV5-6	TRBJ1-6	.	TGTGCCAGCAGCTTAAGACAGTCTAATTCACCCCTCCACTTT	CASSLRQSNSPLHF
once	TRBV5-4	TRBJ1-5	.	TGTGCCAGCAGCCTGGATAATCAGCCCCAGCATTTT	CASSLDNQPQHF
.	TRBV5-1	TRBJ2-2	TRBD2	TGCGCCAGCAGCTTGCCAGCGGGGGACACCGGGGAGCTGTTTTTT	CASSLPAGDTGELFF
.	TRBV29-1	TRBJ1-2	.	TGCAGCGTTGTAAGGTTCTCGGCCTATGGCTACACCTTC	CSVVRFSAYGYTF